This T cell receptor (beta chain) was identified during a study of Graves' ophthalmopathy and Graves' hyperthyroidism. This clonotype was seen ten or more times. This CDR3 spans 14 amino acids. V was trimmed by 2 bases and J by 3 bases, leaving 11 bases between them. Germline CDR1 reads LNHDA; CDR2 reads SQIVND (reference sequence). Investigators amplified TCR beta CDR3 regions from RNA transcripts. HTBI primers primed a first-round RT-PCR, and a second-round multiplex PCR followed. TCRdb re-called the multiplex PCR reads through MiXCR, storing one row per CDR3 protein. The sample lists about 180,000 distinct CDR3 sequences, around two fifths occurring once.

The V call is TRBV19, the J call TRBJ2-7; D gene unclear. Sequenced: peripheral blood. This sequence was found in a woman between 40 and 50 years old with Graves' ophthalmopathy. Written as DNA, the CDR3 is TGTGCCAGTAGTATACGTCCAGGCCGCTACGAGCAGTACTTC. This sequence encodes CASSIRPGRYEQYF.